The sequence of this TCR beta chain was determined in a study of T cell responses to AZD1222 COVID-19 vaccine (dated by TCRdb to the early 2020s). In the study overall: Because spike-specific TCR depth and breadth did not differ between the two schedules, AZD1222 recipients who got a second dose at roughly 4 weeks were pooled with those who got a second dose at roughly 12 weeks. TCR sequencing was performed for roughly 250 trial participants, of whom about 200 were given two doses of AZD1222 and around 25 were given two doses of MenACWY control vaccine. Trial participants were enrolled by age into 18-55, 56-69 and 70-plus year subgroups, with roughly 160, 29 and 62 TCR-sequenced participants respectively. Study-wide findings and limitations: The 56-69-year group was small, and its depth increase did not reach significance, likely because of low power. After two AZD1222 doses, spike-specific TCR breadth and depth were significantly higher than at day 0 and than in MenACWY recipients. Epitopes outside the regions mutated in the B.1.351 and B.1.1.7 variants were reportedly recognized by nearly half of the unique spike-specific TCRs. Conclusions about previously exposed vaccinees are limited because only six or seven AZD1222 recipients were SARS-CoV-2 seropositive at baseline. Vaccine-associated CD4 TCRs spanned the whole spike protein, with dominant responses in regions 160-218 and 743-854. Most participants were white British and females outnumbered males, and the authors suggested that clonal diversity may have been underestimated. No day 14 peak-response samples were available, so repertoires were characterized only after the peak T cell response.

This specimen's time point label, per the study, means: baseline before first vaccination. Samples from vaccinated people were obtained from the UK trials COV001 and COV002, which included a single-blind randomized controlled phase 2/3 trial of AZD1222 (ChAdOx1 nCoV-19) in healthy adults. For TCRbeta chain sequencing, PBMC samples were collected from trial participants at day 0 and at day 28 after the second dose. This clone has just a few counts. Its antigen has not been determined. Base qualities are missing; no much larger clone stands one base away. The CDR3 regions of human TCRbeta chains were analyzed by immunosequencing. The paper's data handling went like this. Repertoire TCRs were checked for matches against a reference library of SARS-CoV-2-specific TCRs that had been generated using the MIRA antigen-specificity platform. Breadth was defined as the fraction of unique TCRs that were SARS-CoV-2-associated. Depth was defined as the fraction of total T cells that were SARS-CoV-2-associated. Each spike-specific TCR was assigned to its reactive spike region and to a CD4 or CD8 class using the MIRA data. Log10-transformed breadth and depth values were compared by one-way ANOVA with Sidak's multiple comparisons tests. The immuneACCESS repertoire file appears here via TCRdb, limited to in-frame rearrangements. These files lack a portion of the clones; in checked studies, under half of the deficit traces to unresolved V genes, and the cause of the others is not known. V and J calls and clone size are copied from that table; D and trimming were computed from the DNA. This sample lists about 100,000 clones; 85% to 90% were detected once. The top ten clonotypes cover 15% to 20% of the sample.

The sample here was peripheral blood, taken on day 0 of AZD1222 vaccination. The sequence came from an adult in good health.

CDR3 sequence: CASSQERGTGGYTF. The nucleotide sequence reads TGTGCCAGCAGCCAAGAGAGGGGGACAGGCGGCTACACCTTC. The V and J segments used are TRBV14 and TRBJ1-2; a stretch of 8 junction bases matches TRBD1. Inclusive of the bounding cysteine and phenylalanine, the CDR3 is 14 residues long. Just CDR3 DNA is preserved here, 42 bases in frame from base 1. V lost 0 bases and J lost 8 bases, and the count of bases not matched to a germline gene is 5. According to the germline V gene, CDR1 reads SGHDN and CDR2 reads FVKESK.